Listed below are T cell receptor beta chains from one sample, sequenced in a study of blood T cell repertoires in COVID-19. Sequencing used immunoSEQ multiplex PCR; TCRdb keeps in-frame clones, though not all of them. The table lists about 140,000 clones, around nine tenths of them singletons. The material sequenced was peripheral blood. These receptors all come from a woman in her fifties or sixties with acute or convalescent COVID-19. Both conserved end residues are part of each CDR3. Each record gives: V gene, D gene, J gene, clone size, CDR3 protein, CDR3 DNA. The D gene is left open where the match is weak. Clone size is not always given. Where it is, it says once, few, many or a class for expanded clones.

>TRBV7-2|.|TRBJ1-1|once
CASSLGAGLNTEAFF
TGTGCCAGCAGTTTAGGGGCAGGGCTGAACACTGAAGCTTTCTTT
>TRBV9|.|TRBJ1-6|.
CASSLRGGGNSPLHF
TGTGCCAGCAGCCTGAGAGGGGGGGGGAACTCACCCCTCCACTTT
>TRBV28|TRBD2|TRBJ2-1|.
CASSFRRLADYNEQFF
TGTGCCAGCAGTTTTAGAAGACTAGCGGACTACAATGAGCAGTTCTTC
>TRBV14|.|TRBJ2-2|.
CASSPLASISGGELFF
TGTGCCAGCAGCCCCTTGGCTAGCATATCCGGCGGGGAGCTGTTTTTT
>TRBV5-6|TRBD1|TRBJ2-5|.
CASSIYRGSSETQYF
TGTGCCAGCAGCATCTACAGGGGGAGTTCGGAGACCCAGTACTTC
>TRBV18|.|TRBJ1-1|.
CASRLRLNTEAFF
TGTGCCAGCCGACTAAGACTGAACACTGAAGCTTTCTTT
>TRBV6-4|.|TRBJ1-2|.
CASSENMAANRYTF
TGTGCCAGCAGTGAAAATATGGCGGCTAATCGCTACACCTTC
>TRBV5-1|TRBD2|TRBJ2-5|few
CASSGLAGNQETQYF
TGCGCCAGCAGCGGGCTAGCGGGGAATCAAGAGACCCAGTACTTC
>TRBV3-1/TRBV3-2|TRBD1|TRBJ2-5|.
CASSQDRGWDRGREETQYF
TGTGCCAGCAGCCAAGATAGAGGTTGGGACAGGGGGCGCGAAGAGACCCAGTACTTC
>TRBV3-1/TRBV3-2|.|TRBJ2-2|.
CASSQGLAGGELFF
TGTGCCAGCAGCCAAGGGCTAGCCGGCGGGGAGCTGTTTTTT
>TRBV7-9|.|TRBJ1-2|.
CAGGDGRYGYTF
TGTGCAGGGGGGGACGGCCGTTATGGCTACACCTTC
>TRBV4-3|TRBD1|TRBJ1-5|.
CASSRDRGVNQPQHF
TGCGCCAGCAGCCGTGACAGGGGGGTAAATCAGCCCCAGCATTTT
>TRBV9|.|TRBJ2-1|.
CASSPWTGQEGDEQFF
TGTGCCAGCAGCCCTTGGACCGGCCAAGAGGGGGATGAGCAGTTCTTC
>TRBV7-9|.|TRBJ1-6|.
CASSPPRGGAGSPLHF
TGTGCCAGCAGCCCCCCCCGGGGGGGTGCGGGGTCACCCCTCCACTTT
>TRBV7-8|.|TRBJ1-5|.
CASSFLGGTSQPQHF
TGTGCCAGCAGCTTCCTCGGGGGGACTTCTCAGCCCCAGCATTTT
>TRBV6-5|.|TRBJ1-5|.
CASNIGGEDQPQHF
TGTGCCAGCAACATAGGAGGGGAAGATCAGCCCCAGCATTTT
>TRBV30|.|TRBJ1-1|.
CAWSYSTEAFF
TGTGCCTGGAGCTACTCCACTGAAGCTTTCTTT
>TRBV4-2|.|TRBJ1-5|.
CASSQEWSASSGNQPQHF
TGTGCCAGCAGCCAAGAGTGGAGTGCCTCCAGTGGCAATCAGCCCCAGCATTTT
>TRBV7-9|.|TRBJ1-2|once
CASSLDSSYGYTF
TGTGCCAGCAGCTTGGACAGTTCCTATGGCTACACCTTC
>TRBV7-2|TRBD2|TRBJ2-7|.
CASSLALGGAYEQYF
TGTGCCAGCAGCTTAGCGCTCGGGGGGGCCTACGAGCAGTACTTC
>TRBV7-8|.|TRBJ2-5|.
CASSLGGYQGVGETQYF
TGTGCCAGCAGCTTAGGGGGATATCAGGGCGTGGGGGAGACCCAGTACTTC
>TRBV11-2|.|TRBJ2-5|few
CASSYGQNTKETQYF
TGTGCCAGCAGCTACGGACAGAACACGAAAGAGACCCAGTACTTC